These T cell receptor beta chains were read from a single sample in a study of CD8 T cells in ankylosing spondylitis. TCRdb recomputed calls from the 5' RACE reads with MiXCR, one row per CDR3 protein. The sample lists about 240,000 distinct CDR3 sequences, under 30% occurring once. The sample consisted of blood, either unsorted or a sorted T cell fraction (not recorded which). Receptors were obtained from a male donor with ankylosing spondylitis or in good health (not recorded which). The CDR3 runs from the conserved cysteine through the conserved F or W. The order of the fields is D gene, J gene, CDR3 length, V gene, clone size, CDR3 DNA, CDR3 protein. The D gene is left open where the match is weak. Clone size is not always given. Where it is, it says once, few, many or a class for expanded clones.

- | TRBJ2-1 | 16 | TRBV12-3/TRBV12-4 | few | TGTGCCAGCAGTCGAGGGGCAGGGCCCCGATACAATGAGCAGTTCTTC | CASSRGAGPRYNEQFF
- | TRBJ2-5 | 16 | TRBV25-1 | many | TGTGCCAGCAGTGAATCAACAGGAGCCTCTCAAGAGACCCAGTACTTC | CASSESTGASQETQYF
TRBD2 | TRBJ2-3 | 12 | TRBV20-1 | many | TGCAGACCTAGCGGGGGGGCCAATACGCAGTATTTT | CRPSGGANTQYF
- | TRBJ2-7 | 13 | TRBV5-1 | many | TGCGCCAGCAGCCGCGGGTCAACCTACGAGCAGTACTTC | CASSRGSTYEQYF
- | TRBJ1-1 | 13 | TRBV20-1 | few | TGCAGTGCTAGAGATGGGGGGAACACTGAAGCTTTCTTT | CSARDGGNTEAFF
TRBD1 | TRBJ2-3 | 15 | TRBV15 | - | TGTGCCACCAGCAGGACGGCGGACAGGGATGATACGCAGTATTTT | CATSRTADRDDTQYF
- | TRBJ2-7 | 12 | TRBV6-5 | - | TGTGCCAGCAGTCCGGGACAGAGCGGGGAGTACTTC | CASSPGQSGEYF
- | TRBJ1-4 | 12 | TRBV12-3/TRBV12-4 | many | TGTGCCAGCACCTTGGGGGAGGGAAAACTGTTTTTT | CASTLGEGKLFF
- | TRBJ2-3 | 14 | TRBV20-1 | - | TGCAGTGCTAGAAGGGGCGGGTTAGGGGATACGCAGTATTTT | CSARRGGLGDTQYF
TRBD1 | TRBJ2-2 | 16 | TRBV20-1 | many | TGCAGTGCTAGCGGACAGGGGTCGGTGTACGCCGGGGAGCTGTTTTTT | CSASGQGSVYAGELFF
- | TRBJ2-1 | 13 | TRBV12-3/TRBV12-4 | few | TGTGCCAGCAGGGTGACCGGCGGCAATGAGCAGTTCTTC | CASRVTGGNEQFF
- | TRBJ2-1 | 15 | TRBV20-1 | - | TGCAGTGCTAGACAGGCGAGACAGGCTTACAATGAGCAGTTCTTC | CSARQARQAYNEQFF
- | TRBJ1-2 | 10 | TRBV20-1 | many | TGCAGTGCCCTACAATATGGCTACACCTTC | CSALQYGYTF
TRBD1 | TRBJ2-5 | 14 | TRBV20-1 | - | TGCAGTGCTTCCCTAGGACAGGAGAAAGGGGCCCAGTACTTC | CSASLGQEKGAQYF
TRBD2 | TRBJ2-1 | 17 | TRBV7-2 | many | TGTGCCAGCAGCTTAGCCTCCACTAGCGGGGGGTACAATGAGCAGTTCTTC | CASSLASTSGGYNEQFF
- | TRBJ1-1 | 13 | TRBV20-1 | few | TGCAGTGCTCAACTTGACAGAAACACTGAAGCTTTCTTT | CSAQLDRNTEAFF